The sample holds many counts of the clone carrying this TCR beta chain. The sample originates from a study of T cells after yellow fever vaccination. TCRdb passed the 5' RACE reads through MiXCR, listing each CDR3 protein once. The table has some 290,000 distinct CDR3 sequences, around 10% seen once. Germline CDR1 and CDR2: SGHDN and FVKESK. The CDR3 loop spans 12 amino acids. Between the trimmed V and J ends, which lost 4 bases and 7 bases, there was a span of 11 bases. The rearrangement uses TRBV14 and TRBJ2-7; D is unresolved. The source of this sequence is a man between 18 and 35 years old who received the YFV17D yellow fever vaccine. This specimen was CD4+ T cells sorted from PBMCs, taken 45 days after the yellow fever booster vaccination. The CDR3 sequence is CASSRTPGEQYV. CDR3 DNA: TGTGCCAGCAGCCGAACCCCCGGTGAGCAGTACGTC.